These 11 T cell receptor beta chains came from one sample sequenced in a study of T cells in Graves' hyperthyroidism and ophthalmopathy. From RNA transcripts, TCR beta CDR3 regions were amplified. A first-round RT-PCR of the TCR CDR3 used the HTBI primer set. From the multiplex PCR reads, TCRdb called clonotypes with MiXCR, one entry per CDR3 protein. Found here are 660,000 or so distinct CDR3 sequences, 40% to 55% of them singletons; the top ten hold under 8.5%. Sequencing input: peripheral blood or thyroid tissue (not recorded which). These receptors all come from an adult man with Graves' disease, either hyperthyroidism or ophthalmopathy (not recorded which).

This clonotype was picked up one time. The junction shows a germline mismatch at one end, possibly a read error. This chain links TRBV2 with TRBJ2-7, with D possibly matching TRBD2 (5 bases). Per germline, CDR1 SNHLY and CDR2 FYNNEI. CDR3 length: 14 amino acids. The CDR3 sequence: CASTLLEASHEQNF. Written as DNA, the CDR3 is TGTGCCAGCACTCTACTGGAGGCGAGCCACGAGCAGAACTTC.

The gene calls are TRBV7-6 and TRBJ1-3; unclear D gene. CDR3 length: 15 residues. Trimming cost V 1 base and J 1 base, with 8 bases left between them. The germline V gene encodes CDR1 SGHVS and CDR2 FNYEAQ. CDR3 DNA: TGTGCCAGCAGCTTAGTGACCCATTCTGGAAACACCATATATTTT. It specifies CASSLVTHSGNTIYF.

V and J are TRBV7-9 and TRBJ2-5, with D perhaps matching TRBD2 (6 bases). This CDR3 is built from 14 residues. Germline CDR1 reads SEHNR; CDR2 reads FQNEAQ (reference sequence). Trimming removed 5 bases at V and 2 bases at J, with 12 bases between. CDR3 residues: CASSGGLKQETQYF. The CDR3 DNA reads as TGTGCCAGCAGCGGGGGACTGAAACAAGAGACCCAGTACTTC.

This clonotype was counted at least ten times. The V call is TRBV7-8, the J call TRBJ1-3; unclear D gene. With 3 bases removed from V and 14 bases from J, the gap between germline ends came to 11 bases. The CDR3 totals 11 residues. CDR1 is SGHVS and CDR2 is FQNEAQ in the germline V gene. This CDR3 is CASSLGALVYF. The DNA for the CDR3 is TGTGCCAGCAGCTTGGGAGCCCTCGTATATTTT. The full variable domain, its missing parts supplied by reference TRBV7-8 and TRBJ1-3, is GAGVSQSPRYKVAKRGQDVALRCDPISGHVSLFWYQQALGQGPEFLTYFQNEAQLDKSGLPSDRFFAERPEGSVSTLKIQRTQQEDSAVYLCASSLGALVYFGEGSWLTVV.

The chain carries TRBV7-9 and TRBJ1-5; possible D gene TRBD1, 6 bases. This CDR3 spans 15 amino acids. CDR1 and CDR2 (germline): SEHNR, FQNEAQ (reference sequence). Trimming cost V 6 bases and J 4 bases, with 16 bases left between them. Here the CDR3 reads CASSFGRGPNQPQHF. CDR3 coding DNA: TGTGCCAGCAGTTTTGGCCGGGGGCCAAATCAGCCCCAGCATTTT.

This clonotype appeared a few times. The chain is built from TRBV20-1 and TRBJ1-6; 8 bases map to TRBD1. The CDR3 consists of 14 residues. V lost 0 bases to trimming and J lost 8 bases; unmatched junction nucleotides: 3. Germline V CDR1 and CDR2: DFQATT, SNEGSKA (reference sequence). CDR3 nucleotide sequence: TGCAGTGCTAGAGACGACAGGGGTGATTCACCCCTCCACTTT. This encodes CSARDDRGDSPLHF.

The chain carries TRBV7-3 and TRBJ1-2; D is undetermined. The CDR3 sequence is 14 residues long. Germline CDR1 reads SGHTA; CDR2 reads FQGTGA. Trimming took 5 bases from V and 7 from J, leaving 17 bases between them. CDR3 in DNA: TGTGCCAGCAGCCAAGATAAGGAATGGGTTGGCTACACCTTC. Its translation is CASSQDKEWVGYTF.

The chain joins TRBV19 to TRBJ1-5; the D gene is possibly TRBD1 (6 bases). The CDR3 consists of 15 residues. Trimming removed 3 bases at V and 2 bases at J, with 11 bases between. The germline gives CDR1 LNHDA, CDR2 SQIVND (reference sequence). CDR3 bases: TGTGCCAGTAGTATCAGGGGCTCAGGCAATCAGCCCCAGCATTTT. Translated: CASSIRGSGNQPQHF.

The chain is built from TRBV7-9 and TRBJ2-7; 7 positions agree with TRBD1. The CDR3 is 16 amino acids. Per germline, CDR1 SEHNR and CDR2 FQNEAQ (reference sequence). Losses at the gene ends were 3 bases for V and 3 bases for J; bases not matched to a gene: 11. The CDR3 region has the DNA TGTGCCAGCAGCTTGAACTCCGGACAGGCTAACTACGAGCAGTACTTC. Amino acids: CASSLNSGQANYEQYF.

This clonotype is a singleton in its sample. The chain recombines TRBV29-1 with TRBJ1-6; TRBD1 aligns across 9 bases. With 0 bases clipped from V and 10 bases from J, the junction kept 7 bases outside the gene matches. The length of the CDR3 is 15 residues. Germline CDR1 reads SQVTM; CDR2 reads ANQGSEA. The DNA for the CDR3 is TGCAGCGTTGAAGATACGGACAGGGGCGGGTCACCCCTCCACTTT. Protein sequence: CSVEDTDRGGSPLHF.

This sequence joins TRBV7-3 and TRBJ1-1, with D perhaps TRBD1 (6 bases). The CDR3 contains 13 residues. The V gene lost 5 bases and the J gene lost 6 bases, with 13 bases spanning the gap. Germline V gene data show CDR1 as SGHTA and CDR2 as FQGTGA. The CDR3 region is CASSLGGAPEAFF. The CDR3 DNA sequence: TGTGCCAGCAGCCTAGGGGGGGCCCCTGAAGCTTTCTTT.